The clone carrying this T cell receptor (beta chain) was seen only a few times. Antigen unknown. Among the unsorted PBMC samples, replicate PCRs used roughly 0.3 ug DNA, roughly 30,000 T cell genomes. Per the original methods: ImmunoSEQ sequences covered only the junction and lacked quality scores; filtering therefore differed. Some clones are missing from TCRdb's copy, which holds only in-frame ones; the method was immunoSEQ multiplex PCR. The DNA gave D and trimming, while V, J and clone size come from that table. Seen here are some 500,000 clones, 79% observed once, and the top ten hold 9.5% to 15%. Looked up from germline, CDR1 is LNHDA and CDR2 is SQIVND (reference sequence). The V gene end was trimmed by 9 bases and the J gene end by 5 bases; junction bases not matched to a gene: 12. CDR3 size: 14 residues. This sample stems from a study of shared clonotypes between healthy human individuals. Study-wide results and caveats: Donor scarcity curtailed the genetic and exposure-history diversity represented herein. The study sampled only blood, and tissue repertoires likely differ.

The chain carries TRBV19 and TRBJ2-5, with 7 nucleotides matching TRBD1. Sequenced sample: PBMCs. The receptor's source is a middle-aged woman in good health. Some clones in this sample may be carry-over from other donors' samples. The CDR3: CARSTPGTDETQYF. Written as DNA, the CDR3 is TGTGCCAGGTCGACTCCCGGGACAGACGAGACCCAGTACTTC.